This T cell receptor (beta chain) was captured in a study of PD-L1 blockade in urothelial cancer. The protocol was immunoSEQ multiplex PCR, while the TCRdb copy is restricted to in-frame clones and leaves out a portion. The sample has some 110,000 clones, approximately 90% seen once. As for time point: peripheral blood 6 weeks after treatment start. V shed 2 bases and J shed 4 bases, with 8 bases lying between them. CDR1 and CDR2 (germline): SEHNR, FQNEAQ (reference sequence). This CDR3 contains 14 residues. Material: PBMCs, obtained around atezolizumab (anti-PD-L1) treatment. The V call is TRBV7-9, the J call TRBJ2-2; TRBD2 might be the D (6 bases). The sequence came from a man aged 60 to 75 with urothelial cancer. The CDR3 nucleotides are TGTGCCAGCAGCTTAATGGGGGGCACCGGGGAGCTGTTTTTT. Translated: CASSLMGGTGELFF.